This T cell receptor beta chain was found in a study of blood T cell repertoires in COVID-19. Looking at the study overall: Samples taken during acute and convalescent COVID-19 were collected in the United States, Italy and Spain.

CDR3 length equals 15 residues. Per the germline V gene, CDR1 is MDHEN and CDR2 is SYDVKM. With V trimmed by 6 bases and J by 4 bases, 11 bases remained unmatched. The table came from immunoSEQ multiplex PCR; TCRdb's copy has only in-frame clones and leaves some out. This table holds 220,000 or so clones, roughly 80% found once. This receptor was taken from a woman between 55 and 75 years old with acute or convalescent COVID-19. The sequencing sample was made of peripheral blood. The chain joins TRBV28 to TRBJ1-2; 7 bases are a match to TRBD1. The CDR3 here is CASSPVNRGFYGYTF. CDR3 nucleotide sequence: TGTGCCAGCAGCCCAGTGAACAGGGGCTTCTATGGCTACACCTTC.